The clone carrying this T cell receptor beta chain appeared a few times. From the 5' RACE reads, TCRdb called clonotypes with MiXCR, one entry per CDR3 protein. Among approximately 550,000 distinct CDR3 sequences listed, around 21% were seen once. The data belong to a study of T cells after yellow fever vaccination. Sequencing used PBMCs, obtained 15 days after the yellow fever booster vaccination. The receptor comes from a man aged 25 to 45 who received the YFV17D yellow fever vaccine.

The CDR3 sequence: CASSVEGMYEQFF. CDR3 bases: TGTGCCAGCAGCGTAGAAGGGATGTATGAGCAGTTCTTC. This chain uses TRBV9 with TRBJ2-1, with unresolved D. Germline V gene lookup returns CDR1 SGDLS and CDR2 YYNGEE. V lost 0 bases, J lost 8 bases, and 9 bases lay in between. The CDR3 runs 13 residues.